The rows below give T cell receptor beta chains drawn from one sample of a study of blood T cell repertoires in COVID-19. The table came from immunoSEQ multiplex PCR; TCRdb's copy has only in-frame clones and leaves some out. The sample holds approximately 330,000 clones, 87% seen once. Sequencing used peripheral blood. The receptors originated from a young man with COVID-19, enrolled during active disease. CDR3s include the opening cysteine and the closing phenylalanine or tryptophan. Each record gives: clone size, V gene, D gene, J gene, CDR3 DNA, CDR3 protein. D genes are given only for firm matches. Clone size is shown for a subset of rows, as once, few, many or a class of expanded clone.

clone_size: -
v_call: TRBV5-1
d_call: -
j_call: TRBJ1-1
cdr3_nt: TGCGCCAGCAGCTTTTACGGACAAGCCAAGAACACTGAAGCTTTCTTT
cdr3_aa: CASSFYGQAKNTEAFF

clone_size: -
v_call: TRBV20-1
d_call: TRBD2
j_call: TRBJ2-7
cdr3_nt: TGCAGTGCCGGGGGGAACTACGAGCAGTACTTC
cdr3_aa: CSAGGNYEQYF

clone_size: -
v_call: TRBV2
d_call: TRBD1
j_call: TRBJ2-7
cdr3_nt: TGTGCCAGCACTGGGGACAGGGGGTGGGAGCAGTACTTC
cdr3_aa: CASTGDRGWEQYF

clone_size: once
v_call: TRBV7-2
d_call: TRBD1
j_call: TRBJ2-7
cdr3_nt: TGTGCCAGCAGCCTCCGGGACAGGGGGCTACACGAGCAGTACTTC
cdr3_aa: CASSLRDRGLHEQYF

clone_size: -
v_call: TRBV11-2
d_call: -
j_call: TRBJ1-2
cdr3_nt: TGTGCCAGCAGCCCACGGCAGGGGCTAAACTATGGCTACACCTTC
cdr3_aa: CASSPRQGLNYGYTF

clone_size: -
v_call: TRBV5-1
d_call: TRBD2
j_call: TRBJ2-5
cdr3_nt: TGCGCCAGCAGCACGGGGACTAGCGGGGGGCAGGAGACCCAGTACTTC
cdr3_aa: CASSTGTSGGQETQYF

clone_size: -
v_call: TRBV7-6
d_call: -
j_call: TRBJ1-5
cdr3_nt: TGTGCCAGCAGCTTAGCGGGGGGTAGCGATCAGCCCCAGCATTTT
cdr3_aa: CASSLAGGSDQPQHF

clone_size: -
v_call: TRBV4-2
d_call: TRBD2
j_call: TRBJ2-7
cdr3_nt: TGTGCCAGCAGCCAGCTTTTAGCGGGAGCCCAGACCTACGAGCAGTACTTC
cdr3_aa: CASSQLLAGAQTYEQYF

clone_size: -
v_call: TRBV2
d_call: TRBD2
j_call: TRBJ2-1
cdr3_nt: TGTGCCACTCTAGCGGGAGATCCTAATGAGCAGTTCTTC
cdr3_aa: CATLAGDPNEQFF

clone_size: -
v_call: TRBV5-1
d_call: TRBD2
j_call: TRBJ2-1
cdr3_nt: TGCGCCAGCAGCTCTCCGGGTAGCGGGGCGGGTGAGCAGTTCTTC
cdr3_aa: CASSSPGSGAGEQFF

clone_size: -
v_call: TRBV12-2
d_call: -
j_call: TRBJ2-7
cdr3_nt: TGTGCAAGTCGCTACAGTCAGATGTTCGTGCGACGGACTAGCGGGTCCTACGAGCAGTACTTC
cdr3_aa: CASRYSQMFVRRTSGSYEQYF

clone_size: -
v_call: TRBV6-2/TRBV6-3
d_call: -
j_call: TRBJ1-1
cdr3_nt: TGTGCCAGCAGCAAGCGATTTGGAGGGAACACTGAAGCTTTCTTT
cdr3_aa: CASSKRFGGNTEAFF

clone_size: -
v_call: TRBV7-9
d_call: TRBD1
j_call: TRBJ1-1
cdr3_nt: TGTGCCAGCAGCTTAGGACAGGGGAACACTGAAGCTTTCTTT
cdr3_aa: CASSLGQGNTEAFF

clone_size: -
v_call: TRBV19
d_call: TRBD1
j_call: TRBJ1-1
cdr3_nt: TGTGCCAGTAACCATAGACAGGGGGCGGCCACTGAAGCTTTCTTT
cdr3_aa: CASNHRQGAATEAFF

clone_size: once
v_call: TRBV4-1
d_call: TRBD1
j_call: TRBJ1-4
cdr3_nt: TGCGCCAGCAGCCAAGTGGGCAGGGACAGGGGTAATGAAAAACTGTTTTTT
cdr3_aa: CASSQVGRDRGNEKLFF

clone_size: once
v_call: TRBV4-1
d_call: -
j_call: TRBJ2-3
cdr3_nt: TGCGCCAGCAGCCACGGAGCGGGCACAGATACGCAGTATTTT
cdr3_aa: CASSHGAGTDTQYF

clone_size: once
v_call: TRBV7-3
d_call: TRBD1
j_call: TRBJ1-2
cdr3_nt: TGTGCCAGCAGCGCAGGGGGACAGGAGAGCGTCTATGGCTACACCTTC
cdr3_aa: CASSAGGQESVYGYTF

clone_size: few
v_call: TRBV11-2
d_call: TRBD2
j_call: TRBJ2-3
cdr3_nt: TGTGCCAGCAGCTTCGGGGCGGGAGAGGCAGATACGCAGTATTTT
cdr3_aa: CASSFGAGEADTQYF

clone_size: -
v_call: TRBV30
d_call: TRBD1
j_call: TRBJ1-1
cdr3_nt: TGTGCCTGGACAAATGGGGGCAGGGGGTTGGGGAACACTGAAGCTTTCTTT
cdr3_aa: CAWTNGGRGLGNTEAFF

clone_size: -
v_call: TRBV3-1/TRBV3-2
d_call: -
j_call: TRBJ1-3
cdr3_nt: TGTGCCAGCAGCCAATTTATCGGGGTAGGAGGAAACACCATATATTTT
cdr3_aa: CASSQFIGVGGNTIYF

clone_size: -
v_call: TRBV6-5
d_call: TRBD1
j_call: TRBJ1-4
cdr3_nt: TGTGCCAGCAGTTACGACAGGGAGACGAGTGAAAAACTGTTTTTT
cdr3_aa: CASSYDRETSEKLFF

clone_size: -
v_call: TRBV19
d_call: TRBD1
j_call: TRBJ2-3
cdr3_nt: TGTGCCAGTAGGCCGACAGGGGTAACAGATACGCAGTATTTT
cdr3_aa: CASRPTGVTDTQYF

clone_size: -
v_call: TRBV3-1/TRBV3-2
d_call: -
j_call: TRBJ2-7
cdr3_nt: TGTGCCAGCAGCCAAAATTTTACAGGGTTGGACGAGCAGTACTTC
cdr3_aa: CASSQNFTGLDEQYF

clone_size: -
v_call: TRBV25-1
d_call: -
j_call: TRBJ2-7
cdr3_nt: TGTGCCAGCAGTGACCCAACTAGGTACCACGAGCAGTACTTC
cdr3_aa: CASSDPTRYHEQYF

clone_size: -
v_call: TRBV19
d_call: TRBD2
j_call: TRBJ2-2
cdr3_nt: TGTGCCAGTAGTACGAACCCGGGACTAGCGGGCGGGGAGCTGTTTTTT
cdr3_aa: CASSTNPGLAGGELFF

clone_size: once
v_call: TRBV25-1
d_call: -
j_call: TRBJ2-3
cdr3_nt: TGTGCCAGCAGTCCCCCGAGTCGCGAAGGGGCCACAGATACGCAGTATTTT
cdr3_aa: CASSPPSREGATDTQYF

clone_size: -
v_call: TRBV9
d_call: TRBD1
j_call: TRBJ1-3
cdr3_nt: TGTGCCAGCAGCGTGGGGACAGGGGGCTCAAGCTCTGGAAACACCATATATTTT
cdr3_aa: CASSVGTGGSSSGNTIYF

clone_size: -
v_call: TRBV24-1
d_call: TRBD2
j_call: TRBJ2-5
cdr3_nt: TGTGCCACCAGTGATCCCCGAGGCGGGACTAGCGGACAAGAGACCCAGTACTTC
cdr3_aa: CATSDPRGGTSGQETQYF

clone_size: -
v_call: TRBV18
d_call: TRBD1
j_call: TRBJ1-2
cdr3_nt: TGTGCCAGCTCACCTCAACAGGGGGACTATGGCTACACCTTC
cdr3_aa: CASSPQQGDYGYTF

clone_size: -
v_call: TRBV28
d_call: TRBD2
j_call: TRBJ2-7
cdr3_nt: TGTGCCAGCAGTCCAAACTCGGGGATAGCGGGGGCCTACGAGCAGTACTTC
cdr3_aa: CASSPNSGIAGAYEQYF

clone_size: -
v_call: TRBV5-4
d_call: -
j_call: TRBJ1-2
cdr3_nt: TGTGCCAGCAGCTTGCGGCCAGAACCTAGTAACTATGGCTACACCTTC
cdr3_aa: CASSLRPEPSNYGYTF

clone_size: -
v_call: TRBV28
d_call: -
j_call: TRBJ2-7
cdr3_nt: TGTGCCAGCAGCTCGTCTTCATGGAGGCCCTCCTACGAGCAGTACTTC
cdr3_aa: CASSSSSWRPSYEQYF

clone_size: -
v_call: TRBV7-3
d_call: TRBD2
j_call: TRBJ2-7
cdr3_nt: TGTGCCAGCAGCCTATTTGGCGGCGGGGGGGCGTACGAGCAGTACTTC
cdr3_aa: CASSLFGGGGAYEQYF

clone_size: -
v_call: TRBV5-1
d_call: -
j_call: TRBJ2-7
cdr3_nt: TGCGCCAGCAGCTTGGGGACAGTCGTATCCTACGAGCAGTACTTC
cdr3_aa: CASSLGTVVSYEQYF

clone_size: -
v_call: TRBV7-9
d_call: -
j_call: TRBJ1-4
cdr3_nt: TGTGCCAGCAGCTTAGACAGAAATGAAAAACTGTTTTTT
cdr3_aa: CASSLDRNEKLFF

clone_size: few
v_call: TRBV18
d_call: -
j_call: TRBJ1-3
cdr3_nt: TGTGCCAGCTCACCTCTTCCGCAACAGGGAACCGGGAACACCATATATTTT
cdr3_aa: CASSPLPQQGTGNTIYF

clone_size: -
v_call: TRBV5-3
d_call: -
j_call: TRBJ2-4
cdr3_nt: TGTGCCAGAAGCTTGAGCAGGGACTTC
cdr3_aa: CARSLSRDF

clone_size: -
v_call: TRBV5-5
d_call: TRBD2
j_call: TRBJ2-7
cdr3_nt: TGTGCCAGCAGCTCGGGACTAGCGGACCCCTACGAGCAGTACTTC
cdr3_aa: CASSSGLADPYEQYF

clone_size: -
v_call: TRBV30
d_call: -
j_call: TRBJ2-3
cdr3_nt: TGTGCCTGGAGTGTTGGCGGGACTAGCACAGATACGCAGTATTTT
cdr3_aa: CAWSVGGTSTDTQYF

clone_size: -
v_call: TRBV5-4
d_call: -
j_call: TRBJ1-2
cdr3_nt: TGTGCCAGCAGCTTAACTGGGGCTGGCTACACCTTC
cdr3_aa: CASSLTGAGYTF

clone_size: -
v_call: TRBV7-2
d_call: TRBD1
j_call: TRBJ2-7
cdr3_nt: TGTGCCAGCAGCCCGCAGACAGGGCTCGAGCAGTACTTC
cdr3_aa: CASSPQTGLEQYF

clone_size: few
v_call: TRBV2
d_call: TRBD1
j_call: TRBJ1-5
cdr3_nt: TGTGCCAGCAGCGCCGGGACAGGGGCTAATCAGCCCCAGCATTTT
cdr3_aa: CASSAGTGANQPQHF

clone_size: -
v_call: TRBV10-3
d_call: TRBD1
j_call: TRBJ2-5
cdr3_nt: TGTGCCATCATGGATGTTGGGACAGGGGGTAGAGAAGAGACCCAGTACTTC
cdr3_aa: CAIMDVGTGGREETQYF

clone_size: once
v_call: TRBV19
d_call: -
j_call: TRBJ2-5
cdr3_nt: TGTGCCAGTAGAGACACTGCCCAAGAGACCCAGTACTTC
cdr3_aa: CASRDTAQETQYF

clone_size: -
v_call: TRBV5-6
d_call: TRBD2
j_call: TRBJ2-3
cdr3_nt: TGTGCCAGCAGGGAAGCGGGACGGTACACAGATACGCAGTATTTT
cdr3_aa: CASREAGRYTDTQYF

clone_size: many
v_call: TRBV27
d_call: TRBD1
j_call: TRBJ1-5
cdr3_nt: TGTGCCAGCAGTTTATCGGCAGGGGGTAGGCAGCCCCAGCATTTT
cdr3_aa: CASSLSAGGRQPQHF

clone_size: once
v_call: TRBV5-1
d_call: TRBD1
j_call: TRBJ1-2
cdr3_nt: TGCGCCAGCAGCCCACTGACAGGGGGCGGCGGCTACACCTTC
cdr3_aa: CASSPLTGGGGYTF

clone_size: -
v_call: TRBV6-5
d_call: -
j_call: TRBJ1-1
cdr3_nt: TGTGCCAGCAGAAACAGGGATGGAGCTTTCTTT
cdr3_aa: CASRNRDGAFF

clone_size: -
v_call: TRBV18
d_call: TRBD1
j_call: TRBJ2-7
cdr3_nt: TGTGCCAGCTCACCCAATACAGGGGGCTACGAGCAGTACTTC
cdr3_aa: CASSPNTGGYEQYF

clone_size: -
v_call: TRBV9
d_call: TRBD2
j_call: TRBJ2-7
cdr3_nt: TGTGCCAGCAGCGTTAGCGGGAGGGCCGTCTACGAGCAGTACTTC
cdr3_aa: CASSVSGRAVYEQYF

clone_size: -
v_call: TRBV5-1
d_call: -
j_call: TRBJ2-5
cdr3_nt: TGCGCCAGCAGCAGGGGGGGACTAAGCGGTCAAGAGACCCAGTACTTC
cdr3_aa: CASSRGGLSGQETQYF

clone_size: -
v_call: TRBV30
d_call: -
j_call: TRBJ1-4
cdr3_nt: TGTGCCTGGAGACAAACGGGGGGGGTCGAGGAAAAACTGTTTTTT
cdr3_aa: CAWRQTGGVEEKLFF

clone_size: -
v_call: TRBV6-2/TRBV6-3
d_call: TRBD2
j_call: TRBJ2-7
cdr3_nt: TGTGCCAGCAGTTACCCTTACGGACTAGCGGGAGGAAGAACCGAGCAGTACTTC
cdr3_aa: CASSYPYGLAGGRTEQYF

clone_size: -
v_call: TRBV10-3
d_call: TRBD1
j_call: TRBJ2-7
cdr3_nt: TGTGCCATCAGTGAGGGGACAGGGAAGGTATACGAGCAGTACTTC
cdr3_aa: CAISEGTGKVYEQYF

clone_size: few
v_call: TRBV2
d_call: -
j_call: TRBJ2-5
cdr3_nt: TGTGCAGGGGGGGCCGGGGAGACCCAGTACTTC
cdr3_aa: CAGGAGETQYF

clone_size: -
v_call: TRBV27
d_call: TRBD1
j_call: TRBJ1-5
cdr3_nt: TGTGCCAGCAGTTGGGACAGAGGACAGCCCCAGCATTTT
cdr3_aa: CASSWDRGQPQHF

clone_size: -
v_call: TRBV5-4
d_call: TRBD1
j_call: TRBJ1-1
cdr3_nt: TGTGCCAGCAGCTTTGGACAGGGTACTGAAGCTTTCTTT
cdr3_aa: CASSFGQGTEAFF

clone_size: -
v_call: TRBV10-3
d_call: TRBD2
j_call: TRBJ2-7
cdr3_nt: TGTGCCACCACCTCGTCCACCCGGACTAGCCACGAGCAGTACTTC
cdr3_aa: CATTSSTRTSHEQYF

clone_size: -
v_call: TRBV7-2
d_call: -
j_call: TRBJ2-1
cdr3_nt: TGTGCCAGCAGCTTGACAGGTTACAATGAGCAGTTCTTC
cdr3_aa: CASSLTGYNEQFF